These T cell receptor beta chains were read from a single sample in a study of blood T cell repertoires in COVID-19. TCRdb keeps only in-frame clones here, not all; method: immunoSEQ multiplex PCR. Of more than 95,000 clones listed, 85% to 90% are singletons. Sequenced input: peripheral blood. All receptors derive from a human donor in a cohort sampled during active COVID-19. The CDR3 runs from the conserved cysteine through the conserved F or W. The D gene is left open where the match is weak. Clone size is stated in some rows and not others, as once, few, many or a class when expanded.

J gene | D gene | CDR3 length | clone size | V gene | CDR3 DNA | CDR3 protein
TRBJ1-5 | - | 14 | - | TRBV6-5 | TGTGCCAGCATAGCCGGTTATAGCAATCAGCCCCAGCATTTT | CASIAGYSNQPQHF
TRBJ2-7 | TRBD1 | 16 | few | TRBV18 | TGTGCCAGCTCACAAAGACCGGGACAGGGGGCCGCCGAGCAGTACTTC | CASSQRPGQGAAEQYF
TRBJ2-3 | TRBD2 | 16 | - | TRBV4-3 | TGCGCCAGCAGCCAAGAAATCCGGGGGGGCGGAGATACGCAGTATTTT | CASSQEIRGGGDTQYF
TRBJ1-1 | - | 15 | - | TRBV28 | TGTGCCAGCAGTCCTACAGGATTCATGAACACTGAAGCTTTCTTT | CASSPTGFMNTEAFF
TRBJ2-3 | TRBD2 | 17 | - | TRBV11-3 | TGTGCCAGCAGCTACCGATCGGCCAGCGGGGTGACAGATACGCAGTATTTT | CASSYRSASGVTDTQYF
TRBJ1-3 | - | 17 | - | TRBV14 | TGTGCCAGCAGCCAAGCTGGCGAGGGCTTCGCTGGAAACACCATATATTTT | CASSQAGEGFAGNTIYF
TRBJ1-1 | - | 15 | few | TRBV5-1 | TGCGCCAGCAGCCCTTATCAGGGTTCGAACACTGAAGCTTTCTTT | CASSPYQGSNTEAFF
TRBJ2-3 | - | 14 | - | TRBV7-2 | TGTGCCACCAAGGGTCGGACTAGCACAGATACGCAGTATTTT | CATKGRTSTDTQYF
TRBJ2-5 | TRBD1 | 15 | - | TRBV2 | TGTGCCAGCAGAGAACAGGGGCTAGCCGGGGAGACCCAGTACTTC | CASREQGLAGETQYF
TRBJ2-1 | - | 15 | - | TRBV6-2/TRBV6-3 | TGTGCCAGCAGTTACCTGTCGGTAGAATACAATGAGCAGTTCTTC | CASSYLSVEYNEQFF
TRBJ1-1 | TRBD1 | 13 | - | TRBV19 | TGTGCCACCAGGGACAAGGGGGCGATTCCAGCTTTCTTT | CATRDKGAIPAFF
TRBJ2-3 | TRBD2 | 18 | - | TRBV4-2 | TGTGCCAGCAGCCAAGCTCGGACTAGCGGGAGGGAAACAGATACGCAGTATTTT | CASSQARTSGRETDTQYF
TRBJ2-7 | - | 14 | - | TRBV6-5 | TGTGCCAGCAGCCGAGGAAGGGGCTCCTACGAGCAGTACTTC | CASSRGRGSYEQYF
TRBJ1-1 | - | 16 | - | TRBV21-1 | TGTGCCAGCAGCGAGGCCCAAGACGGGGGAAGTACTGAAGCTTTCTTT | CASSEAQDGGSTEAFF
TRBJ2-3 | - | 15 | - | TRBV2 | TGTGCCAGCAGACAGGACTACCCTAGCACAGATACGCAGTATTTT | CASRQDYPSTDTQYF
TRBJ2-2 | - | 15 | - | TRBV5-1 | TGCGCCAGCAGCTTTCAGGGTTCGAACACCGGGGAGCTGTTTTTT | CASSFQGSNTGELFF
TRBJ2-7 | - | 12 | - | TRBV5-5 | TGTGCCAGCAGCTTGGTGCGGTACGAGCAGTACTTC | CASSLVRYEQYF
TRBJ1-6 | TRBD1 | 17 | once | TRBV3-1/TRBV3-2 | TGTGCCAGCAGCCAAGATTTCACAGGGGTCGGTAATTCACCCCTCCACTTT | CASSQDFTGVGNSPLHF
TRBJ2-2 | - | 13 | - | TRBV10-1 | TGCGCCAGCAGTAGAGGGAGCACCGGGGAGCTGTTTTTT | CASSRGSTGELFF
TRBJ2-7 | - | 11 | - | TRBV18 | TGTGCCAGCTCACCAAGAGACGAGCAGTACTTC | CASSPRDEQYF
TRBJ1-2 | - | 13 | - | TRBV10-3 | TGTGCCATCAGTGAGGAGGGAAACTATGGCTACACCTTC | CAISEEGNYGYTF
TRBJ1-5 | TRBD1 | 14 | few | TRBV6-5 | TGTGCCAGCAGTTACTATACAGGGGGGCAGCCCCAGCATTTT | CASSYYTGGQPQHF
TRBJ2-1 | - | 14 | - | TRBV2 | TGTGCCAGCAGTACCGGGACTGTCAGGAGTGAGCAGTTCTTC | CASSTGTVRSEQFF
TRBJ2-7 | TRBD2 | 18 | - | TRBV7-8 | TGTGCCAGCAGCACCCCCGGGACTAGCGGGCAGAGCTCCTACGAGCAGTACTTC | CASSTPGTSGQSSYEQYF
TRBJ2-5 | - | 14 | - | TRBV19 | TGTGCCAGTAGTATAGGGGGGCGGACGGAGACCCAGTACTTC | CASSIGGRTETQYF
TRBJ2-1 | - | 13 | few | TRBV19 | TGTGCCAGTAGTATCCCGGGAGCAAGTGAGCAGTTCTTC | CASSIPGASEQFF
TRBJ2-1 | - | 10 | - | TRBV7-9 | TGTGCCAGTACAGGGAATGAGCAGTTCTTC | CASTGNEQFF
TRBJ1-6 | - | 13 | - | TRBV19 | TGTGCCAGTAGTGACGAAGGAGGTTCACCCCTCCACTTT | CASSDEGGSPLHF
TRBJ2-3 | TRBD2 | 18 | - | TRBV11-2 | TGTGCCAGCAGCTTAGGTGGACTAGCTCCTGTCGAAAGAAATACGCAGTATTTT | CASSLGGLAPVERNTQYF
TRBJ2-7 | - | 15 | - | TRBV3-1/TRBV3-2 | TGTGCCAGCAGCCAAGACGGCGGGGTAGGTAACGAGCAGTACTTC | CASSQDGGVGNEQYF
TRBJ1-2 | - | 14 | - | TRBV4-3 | TGCGCCAGCAGCCAAGATACAGGGTCGCCTGGCTACACCTTC | CASSQDTGSPGYTF
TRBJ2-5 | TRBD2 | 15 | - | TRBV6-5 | TGTGCCAGCAGTTTGACTAGCGGGTTGGGGGAGACCCAGTACTTC | CASSLTSGLGETQYF
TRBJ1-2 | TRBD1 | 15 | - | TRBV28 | TGTGCCAGCAGTTATCCCACCGGGACAGGGGCTGGCTACACCTTC | CASSYPTGTGAGYTF
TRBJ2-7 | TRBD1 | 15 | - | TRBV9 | TGTGCCAGCAGCAAAGGACAGGGGAGCTCCTACGAGCAGTACTTC | CASSKGQGSSYEQYF
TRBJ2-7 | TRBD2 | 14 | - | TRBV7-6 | TGTGCCAGCAGCTTACTTAGCGGGGACTACGAGCAGTACTTC | CASSLLSGDYEQYF
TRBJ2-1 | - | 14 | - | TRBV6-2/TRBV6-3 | TGTGCCAGCAGTTATAGTGAGGAGTACAATGAGCAGTTCTTC | CASSYSEEYNEQFF
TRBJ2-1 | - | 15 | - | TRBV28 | TGTGCCAGCAGTTCCCCAGGGGTTAGGCCCAATGAGCAGTTCTTC | CASSSPGVRPNEQFF
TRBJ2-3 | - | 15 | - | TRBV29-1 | TGCAGCGTCCTCCGGGACACCCTTAGCACAGATACGCAGTATTTT | CSVLRDTLSTDTQYF
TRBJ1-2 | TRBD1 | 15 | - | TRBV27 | TGTGCCAGCAGTTTATCAGGGGGCGCTGGCTATGGCTACACCTTC | CASSLSGGAGYGYTF
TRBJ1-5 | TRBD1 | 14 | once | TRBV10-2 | TGCGCCAGCAGTCAGGGGACAGAGGGTCAGCCCCAGCATTTT | CASSQGTEGQPQHF
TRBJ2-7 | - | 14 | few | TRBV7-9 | TGTGCCAGCAGCTTAGTTGAGCGTTACTACGAGCAGTACTTC | CASSLVERYYEQYF
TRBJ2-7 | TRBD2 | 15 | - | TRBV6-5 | TGTGCCAGCCCACCTAAGGGACTAGCGCCCAACGAGCAGTACTTC | CASPPKGLAPNEQYF
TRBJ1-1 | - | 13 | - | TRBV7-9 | TGTGCCAGCAGCCCCTCCGGTGGGCCCGTGGCTTTCTTT | CASSPSGGPVAFF
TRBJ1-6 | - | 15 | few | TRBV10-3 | TGTGCCATCAGTGAAGGGGGACAAACACCTTCACCCCTCCACTTT | CAISEGGQTPSPLHF
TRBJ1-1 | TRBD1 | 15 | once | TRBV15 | TGTGCCACCAGCACCGGGACAGTCGCGGGGACTGAAGCTTTCTTT | CATSTGTVAGTEAFF
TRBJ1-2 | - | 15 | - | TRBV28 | TGTGCCAGCAGTTTAAGAATAGGTGGCAGGGCGGACTACACCTTC | CASSLRIGGRADYTF
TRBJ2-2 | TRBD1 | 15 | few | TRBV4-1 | TGCGCCAGCAGCCCAGAACAGGGGTACCACGGGGAGCTGTTTTTT | CASSPEQGYHGELFF
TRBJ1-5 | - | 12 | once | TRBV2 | TGTGCCAGCAGTGGGGAGCCTCAGCCCCAGCATTTT | CASSGEPQPQHF
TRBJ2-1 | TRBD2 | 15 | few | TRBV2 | TGTGCCAGCAGTCTATGGACTAGCGGGAGCAATGAGCAGTTCTTC | CASSLWTSGSNEQFF
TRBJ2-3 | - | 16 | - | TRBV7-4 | TGTGCCAGCAGCGTCCTCGAGGCGCGGTTGGTAGATACGCAGTATTTT | CASSVLEARLVDTQYF